Each of the 14 T cell receptor beta chains below was sequenced from the same sample in a study of T cells in Graves' hyperthyroidism and ophthalmopathy. Amplified TCR beta CDR3 regions derived from RNA transcripts. The HTBI primer set served for first-round RT-PCR of the TCR CDR3. TCRdb reprocessed the multiplex PCR reads via MiXCR and lists one record per CDR3 protein. Altogether around 450,000 distinct CDR3 sequences are present, about an eighth being singletons, with the ten largest covering 5.3%. Specimen: blood. The receptor set was obtained from a woman aged 18-29 years with Graves' hyperthyroidism.

The chain recombines TRBV11-2 with TRBJ2-7; 8 bases line up with TRBD2. Germline loops: CDR1 SGHAT, CDR2 FQNNGV. V trimming: 3 bases; J trimming: 7 bases; junction bases outside the gene matches: 8. The CDR3 loop spans 14 amino acids. The CDR3 sequence: CASSFAGGWGEQYF. Here the CDR3 DNA reads TGTGCCAGCAGCTTCGCGGGGGGATGGGGGGAGCAGTACTTC.

This clonotype appeared many times. The gene calls are TRBV7-9 and TRBJ2-1; D might be TRBD1 or TRBD2, each matching 5 bases. V was clipped by 5 bases and J by 3 bases, with 11 bases between them. Germline lookup yields CDR1 SEHNR and CDR2 FQNEAQ (reference sequence). The CDR3 totals 14 residues. CDR3: CASSVGTVYNEQFF. Written as DNA, the CDR3 is TGTGCCAGCAGCGTCGGGACGGTCTACAATGAGCAGTTCTTC.

This clonotype was detected a few times. The CDR3 here is CAISGQEDYGYTF. The DNA for the CDR3 is TGTGCCATCAGTGGCCAGGAAGATTATGGCTACACCTTC. V and J are TRBV10-3 and TRBJ1-2; no firm D call. Germline CDR1 ENHRY, CDR2 SYGVKD. The CDR3 extends over 13 amino acids. Trimming removed 4 bases at V and 5 bases at J, with 11 bases between.

This chain uses TRBV20-1 with TRBJ2-5; 9 bases are shared with TRBD1. The CDR3 extends over 16 amino acids. Germline V gene lookup returns CDR1 DFQATT and CDR2 SNEGSKA (reference sequence). The J segment lost 4 bases and the V segment lost 4 bases, leaving 13 bases of the junction unmatched. As DNA, the CDR3 is TGCAGTGCTAACTCCTTTTCGGGACAGGGTCGAGAGACCCAGTACTTC. Protein product: CSANSFSGQGRETQYF.

This clonotype was seen at least ten times. The rearrangement uses TRBV12-3 or TRBV12-4 and TRBJ2-4; D possibly uses TRBD1 or TRBD2 (5 bases each). Trimming shortened V by 5 bases and J by 8 bases, and 22 bases separated the two germline ends. The CDR3 covers 16 residues. CDR3 sequence (DNA): TGTGCCAGCAGTCACCGACAGCCCACGAAGGAGGACATTCAGTACTTC. Translating gives CASSHRQPTKEDIQYF.

About this clonotype itself: A much larger clonotype is one base distant, so this may be a read error. This chain connects TRBV10-3 to TRBJ2-5; D uncertain. The CDR3 is 14 amino acids. Per germline, CDR1 ENHRY and CDR2 SYGVKD. Trimming left V 10 bases short and J 5 bases short, with 20 bases between. Here the CDR3 DNA reads TGTGCCACCAGCGAGAGGCCTAGTGTTGAGACCCAGTACTTC. It translates to CATSERPSVETQYF.

The rearrangement links TRBV6-4 to TRBJ2-5; unclear D gene. V gave up 2 bases and J gave up 3 bases, with 4 bases separating them. The CDR3 totals 12 residues. Looked up from germline, CDR1 is MRHNA and CDR2 is SNTAGT. For the CDR3, the DNA is TGTGCCAGCAGTGACGGGGAAGAGACCCAGTACTTC. This sequence encodes CASSDGEETQYF.

The chain has TRBV5-1 and TRBJ1-6, with 9 nucleotides matching TRBD1. The V gene's germline CDR1 is SGHRS and CDR2 YFSETQ. Unmatched junction bases numbered 13, after V lost 6 bases and J lost 9 bases. This CDR3 is built from 16 residues. CDR3 nucleotides: TGCGCCAGCACCACCACAGGGGGCTCCCACGCTTCACCCCTCCACTTT. Protein: CASTTTGGSHASPLHF.

This clonotype was picked up many times. The rearrangement links TRBV28 to TRBJ1-5; perhaps TRBD1 as D (6 bases). The CDR3 length is 15 residues. CDR1 is MDHEN, CDR2 SYDVKM, per germline. V lost 3 bases to trimming and J lost 0 bases, with 9 bases between them. The CDR3 sequence is CASSLIQGSNQPQHF. The DNA of the CDR3 is TGTGCCAGCAGTTTGATACAGGGTAGCAATCAGCCCCAGCATTTT.

This clonotype occurred many times. The gene calls are TRBV2 and TRBJ1-3, with D tentatively TRBD1 (5 bases). This CDR3 region has 15 residues. The V gene's germline CDR1 is SNHLY and CDR2 FYNNEI. V was shortened by 3 bases and J by 2 bases, with 11 bases between the two germline ends. The CDR3: CASSDGTGPGNTIYF. CDR3 nucleotide sequence: TGTGCCAGCAGTGATGGAACAGGACCTGGAAACACCATATATTTT.

This clonotype was seen many times. V gene TRBV4-3 combines with J gene TRBJ1-3; TRBD1 matches at 10 bases. CDR3 length: 17 amino acids. Germline values: CDR1 LGHNA, CDR2 YSLEER. The V gene end was trimmed by 3 bases and the J gene end by 3 bases; junction bases not matched to a gene: 8. CDR3 sequence reads: CASSQVGTGVHGNTIYF. The CDR3, as DNA: TGCGCCAGCAGCCAGGTCGGGACAGGGGTACATGGAAACACCATATATTTT.

This clonotype was found many times. This chain joins TRBV20-1 and TRBJ2-7; the D gene is possibly TRBD1 (6 bases). This CDR3 spans 13 amino acids. V was trimmed by 2 bases and J by 4 bases, leaving 12 bases between them. CDR1 DFQATT and CDR2 SNEGSKA come from the germline V gene (reference sequence). CDR3 region: CSARITGKYEQYF. CDR3 in DNA: TGCAGTGCTAGAATAACAGGGAAATACGAGCAGTACTTC.

This clonotype was observed at least ten times. J is TRBJ2-1 and V is TRBV24-1; 7 bases are a match to TRBD1. Germline values: CDR1 KGHDR, CDR2 SFDVKD. CDR3 length: 15 residues. J lost 6 bases, V lost 3 bases, and 7 bases had no gene match. CDR3 in amino acids: CATSDPGQIGNEQFF. The DNA of the CDR3 is TGTGCCACCAGTGATCCGGGACAGATAGGCAATGAGCAGTTCTTC.

The chain combines TRBV12-5 with TRBJ2-1, with TRBD2 matching over 13 bases. This CDR3 comprises 18 residues. Per the germline V gene, CDR1 is LGHNT and CDR2 is FRNRAP. With V trimmed by 7 bases and J by 4 bases, 13 bases remained unmatched. CDR3 DNA: TGTGCTAGTGCCTCAACGGGACTAGCGGGGCGGGGGTACAATGAGCAGTTCTTC. Translated: CASASTGLAGRGYNEQFF.